Each of the 15 T cell receptor beta chains below was sequenced from the same sample in a study of blood T cell repertoires in COVID-19. Sequencing was performed with immunoSEQ multiplex PCR; in TCRdb, only in-frame clones are kept and a portion is missing. The profile covers approximately 190,000 clones, with approximately 90% appearing a single time and 5% to 7.5% taken by the ten largest. Input material: peripheral blood. These receptors originate from a woman aged 40 to 49 who had recovered from COVID-19.

This sequence joins TRBV28 and TRBJ1-2; weak D call: TRBD1 (6 bases). V lost 6 bases, J lost 4 bases, and 15 bases lay in between. CDR1 and CDR2 (germline): MDHEN, SYDVKM. The CDR3 has 14 amino acids. CDR3: CASRVGQTFYGYTF. The DNA of the CDR3 is TGTGCCAGCAGGGTCGGACAGACCTTCTATGGCTACACCTTC.

The chain links TRBV29-1 to TRBJ1-1; D is ambiguous. Trimming took off 4 bases at V and 0 bases at J, with 9 bases between the two ends. Looked up from germline, CDR1 is SQVTM and CDR2 is ANQGSEA. The CDR3 runs 13 residues. The CDR3 here is CSVAEHMNTEAFF. In DNA, the CDR3 is TGCAGCGTTGCAGAACACATGAACACTGAAGCTTTCTTT.

The chain recombines TRBV7-9 with TRBJ1-2; possibly TRBD1 for D (6 bases). Per the germline V gene, CDR1 is SEHNR and CDR2 is FQNEAQ (reference sequence). The CDR3 sequence is 16 residues long. The V and J ends lost 2 bases and 4 bases respectively, with 17 bases between them. CDR3 coding DNA: TGTGCCAGCAGCTTACACGGTGGGGGCGCGGGCTATGGCTACACCTTC. It translates to CASSLHGGGAGYGYTF.

The rearrangement links TRBV6-2 or TRBV6-3 to TRBJ2-1, with 11 bases that match TRBD2. The length of the CDR3 is 17 residues. V gave up 4 bases and J gave up 0 bases; unmatched junction bases: 5. Germline CDR1 is MNHEY and CDR2 is SVGEGT. The CDR3 reads CASSSGLAGSSYNEQFF. Here the CDR3 DNA reads TGTGCCAGCAGTTCTGGACTAGCGGGTTCCTCCTACAATGAGCAGTTCTTC.

The gene calls are TRBV29-1 and TRBJ2-1, with 8 bases aligning to TRBD2. The J segment lost 0 bases and the V segment lost 6 bases, leaving 10 bases of the junction unmatched. The CDR3 sequence is 16 residues long. Germline CDR1 is SQVTM and CDR2 is ANQGSEA. In nucleotides, the CDR3 is TGCAGCGTAGCGGCGGTAGCGGGGCGCTCCTACAATGAGCAGTTCTTC. Amino acid sequence: CSVAAVAGRSYNEQFF.

The chain employs TRBV7-2 and TRBJ2-1; 13 bases agree with TRBD2. V lost 6 bases and J lost 4; bases outside the gene matches: 3. CDR1 is SGHTA and CDR2 is FQGNSA in the germline V gene. This CDR3 region has 15 residues. CDR3 in amino acids: CASRGLAGVYNEQFF. Written as DNA, the CDR3 is TGTGCCAGCAGAGGACTAGCGGGAGTGTACAATGAGCAGTTCTTC.

The rearrangement uses TRBV7-6 and TRBJ1-4, with TRBD1 matching 7 bases. After removal of 3 bases from V and 4 bases from J, the junction contained 2 bases not matched to a gene. The CDR3 contains 14 residues. Germline V CDR1 and CDR2: SGHVS, FNYEAQ. The CDR3 sequence: CASSLTGRNEKLFF. DNA of the CDR3: TGTGCCAGCAGCTTGACAGGGCGTAATGAAAAACTGTTTTTT.

V is TRBV2 and J is TRBJ2-2, with D tentatively TRBD1 (6 bases). V was trimmed by 6 bases and J by 4 bases, leaving 15 bases between them. The CDR3 totals 15 residues. Germline V gene lookup returns CDR1 SNHLY and CDR2 FYNNEI. The CDR3 nucleotides read TGTGCCAGCAGAAACAGGGTAGGGGTCACCGGGGAGCTGTTTTTT. The encoded protein is CASRNRVGVTGELFF.

The genes are TRBV21-1 and TRBJ2-5; no DNA check was done on the table's D call, TRBD2. TRBV21-1 is described as a pseudogene. The length of the CDR3 is 14 residues. This chain's CDR3 is CASSKGWGVETQYF. The CDR3 nucleotides are TGTGCCAGCAGCAAAGGGTGGGGGGTAGAGACCCAGTACTTC.

The chain combines TRBV4-1 with TRBJ1-5; D perhaps matches TRBD1 (5 bases). With 0 bases removed from V and 7 bases from J, the gap between germline ends came to 13 bases. Germline V gene lookup returns CDR1 MGHRA and CDR2 YSYEKL. This CDR3 contains 15 residues. This CDR3 reads CASSQDGGPGQPQHF. In nucleotides, the CDR3 is TGCGCCAGCAGCCAAGACGGGGGTCCAGGCCAGCCCCAGCATTTT.

The V and J genes are TRBV6-5 and TRBJ1-4; possible D gene TRBD1, 5 bases. CDR1 and CDR2 from the germline V gene are MNHEY and SVGAGI. The germline V and J ends were trimmed by 6 bases and 6 bases, with 17 bases remaining between them. The CDR3 consists of 15 residues. Written as DNA, the CDR3 is TGTGCCAGCAGCCCAGGGACGGGAGGGTATGAAAAACTGTTTTTT. Amino acids: CASSPGTGGYEKLFF.

About this clone: The same CDR3 is also encoded by other DNA sequences in this sample. This sequence joins TRBV5-1 and TRBJ1-4, with TRBD1 identical over 9 bases. This CDR3 is 14 amino acids long. Germline values: CDR1 SGHRS, CDR2 YFSETQ. J gave up 6 bases and V 0 bases, and 0 bases lay outside the gene matches. In DNA form, the CDR3 reads TGCGCCAGCAGCTTGGGACAGGGGGATGAAAAACTGTTTTTT. It encodes CASSLGQGDEKLFF.

This chain links TRBV6-6 with TRBJ1-1; D ambiguous. The CDR3 is made up of 13 amino acids. Germline V gene data show CDR1 as MNHNY and CDR2 as SVGAGI (reference sequence). Trimming left V 2 bases short and J 1 base short, with 5 bases between. In DNA form, the CDR3 reads TGTGCCAGCAGTTACACGGGGAACACTGAAGCTTTCTTT. This encodes CASSYTGNTEAFF.

Only one count was recorded for this clone. The V gene is TRBV7-9, the J gene TRBJ2-2; 9 nucleotides match TRBD1. Trimming at V came to 5 bases and at J to 1 base, leaving 8 bases not matched to a gene. The CDR3 has 17 residues. Germline V CDR1 and CDR2: SEHNR, FQNEAQ (reference sequence). The CDR3 DNA reads TGTGCCAGCAGCCGAAAGGGGACAGGGCTGAACACCGGGGAGCTGTTTTTT. Protein product: CASSRKGTGLNTGELFF. The full variable domain, completed using reference TRBV7-9 and TRBJ2-2, is DTGVSQNPRHKITKRGQNVTFRCDPISEHNRLYWYRQTLGQGPEFLTYFQNEAQLEKSRLLSDRFSAERPKGSFSTLEIQRTEQGDSAMYLCASSRKGTGLNTGELFFGEGSRLTVL.

This chain links TRBV5-4 with TRBJ2-1, with TRBD2 matching over 13 bases. The CDR3 contains 17 residues. After removal of 10 bases from V and 0 bases from J, the junction contained 10 bases not matched to a gene. CDR1 is SGHNT, CDR2 YYREEE, per germline (reference sequence). DNA of the CDR3: TGTGCCTGGACCTGGACTAGCGGGAGTGGCTCCTACAATGAGCAGTTCTTC. Residues: CAWTWTSGSGSYNEQFF.